This T cell receptor (beta chain) is drawn from a study of T cell repertoires in cytomegalovirus infection. About the study: CMV epitopes, recently identified HLA-C-restricted and well-studied HLA-B-restricted, were used. Matching HLA type, along with CMV infection, was indicated by public TCR beta signatures. The study's findings and limits: Cumulated frequencies of public TCR beta families served to identify carriers of CMV plus the relevant HLA. There were HLA-C-restricted CMV-specific TCR beta clonotypes dominating the ex vivo response.

Germline loops: CDR1 SGHTA, CDR2 FQGNSA. Trimming removed 8 bases at V and 7 bases at J, with 11 bases between. The CDR3 is 11 amino acids. As concerns this clonotype: Its specificity is unknown.

MiXCR was run by TCRdb on the reads, yielding one entry per CDR3 protein. The table shows some 920,000 distinct CDR3 sequences, with 30% to 40% occurring only once. The sequences come from cultured CD8+ T cells from PBMCs, collected from culture after CMV antigen stimulation. The rearrangement uses TRBV7-2 and TRBJ1-1, with D hard to call. The sequence was collected from a human donor in good health (CMV status not recorded). Some clones in this sample may be carry-over from other donors' samples. DNA for the CDR3: TGTGCCAGCGTTCAGACCGATGAAGCTTTCTTT. Amino acids: CASVQTDEAFF.